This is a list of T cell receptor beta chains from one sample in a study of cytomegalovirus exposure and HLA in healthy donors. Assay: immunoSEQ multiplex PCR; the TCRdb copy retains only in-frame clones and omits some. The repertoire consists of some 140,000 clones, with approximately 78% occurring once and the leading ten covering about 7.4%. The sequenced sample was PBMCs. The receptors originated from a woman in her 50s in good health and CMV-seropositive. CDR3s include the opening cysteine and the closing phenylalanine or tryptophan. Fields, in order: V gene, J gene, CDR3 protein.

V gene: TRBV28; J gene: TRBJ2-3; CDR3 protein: CASSPGGSPTDTQYF
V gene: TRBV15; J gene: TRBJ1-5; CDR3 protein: CVTSRASPKNQPQHF
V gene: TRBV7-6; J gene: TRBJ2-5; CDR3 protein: CASSRTSSGGHQETQYF
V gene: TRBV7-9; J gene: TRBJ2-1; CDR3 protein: CASYTTASSYNEQFF
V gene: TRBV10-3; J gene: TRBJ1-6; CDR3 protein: CATINDRGGNSPLHF
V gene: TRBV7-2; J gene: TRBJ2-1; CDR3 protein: CASSLAPTIPNEQFF
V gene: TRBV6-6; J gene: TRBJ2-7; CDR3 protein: CASSLGGGGEQYF
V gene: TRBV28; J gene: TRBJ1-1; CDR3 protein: CASSDFGTEAFF
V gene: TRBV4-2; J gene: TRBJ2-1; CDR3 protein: CASSQDGPRDEQFF
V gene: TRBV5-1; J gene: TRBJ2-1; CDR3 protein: CASSFDRVEDNEQFF
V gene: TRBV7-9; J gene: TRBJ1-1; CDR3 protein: CASSSQQGNTEAFF
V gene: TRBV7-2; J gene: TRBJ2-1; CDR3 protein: CASSPRTGGYNEQFF
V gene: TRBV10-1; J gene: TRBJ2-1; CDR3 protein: CASSESDRVNEQFF
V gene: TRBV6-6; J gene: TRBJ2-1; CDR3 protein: CASSPSTRFNEQFF
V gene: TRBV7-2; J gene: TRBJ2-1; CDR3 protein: CASSLAGGTYNEQFF
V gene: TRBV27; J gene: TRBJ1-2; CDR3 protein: CAAAGTGDGYTF
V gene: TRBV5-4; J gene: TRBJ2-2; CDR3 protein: CASRWGLAGGLNTGELFF
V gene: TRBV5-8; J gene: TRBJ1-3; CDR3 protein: CASSPRGSGNTIYF
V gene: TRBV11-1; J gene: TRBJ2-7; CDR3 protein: CASSLGSLAELEQYF
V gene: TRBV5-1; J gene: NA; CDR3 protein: CASSLGAGHEQYF
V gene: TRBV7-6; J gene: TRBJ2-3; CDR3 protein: CASSSTGDTQYF
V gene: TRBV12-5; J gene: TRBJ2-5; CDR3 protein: CASGSIFRGAETQYF
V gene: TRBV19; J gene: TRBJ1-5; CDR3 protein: CASSMDRENQPQHF
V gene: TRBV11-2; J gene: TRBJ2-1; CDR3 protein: CASSLASPFRGFSYNEQFF
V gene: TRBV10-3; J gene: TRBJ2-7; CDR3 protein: CAISALAEREQYF
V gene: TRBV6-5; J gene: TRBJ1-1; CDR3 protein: CASSYRERADTEAFF
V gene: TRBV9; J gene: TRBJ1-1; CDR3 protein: CASSVDGRVNTEAFF
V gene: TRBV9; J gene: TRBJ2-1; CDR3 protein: CASSVRRGIGEQFF
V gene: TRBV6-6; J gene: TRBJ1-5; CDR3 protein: CASSYSSGVQPQHF
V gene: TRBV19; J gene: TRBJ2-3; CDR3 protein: CASSIKGVADTQYF
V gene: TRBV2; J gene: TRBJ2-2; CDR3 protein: CASSQTSGGGNGELFF